Listed here are 25 T cell receptor beta chains from one sample, sequenced in a study of T cell repertoires in cytomegalovirus infection. No antigen is known for these receptors. TCRdb reprocessed the reads with MiXCR, giving one entry per CDR3 protein. Of about 310,000 distinct CDR3 sequences listed, 25% are singletons. Specimen: cultured PBMCs, collected from culture after CMV antigen stimulation. These receptor sequences come from a human donor in good health (CMV status not recorded). Some clones in this sample may be carry-over from other donors' samples.

The chain is built from TRBV30 and TRBJ2-3, with 13 positions matching TRBD2. The germline V gene has CDR1 GTSNPN and CDR2 SVGIG (reference sequence). This CDR3 comprises 14 residues. V shed 8 bases, J shed 3 bases, and the junction held 5 bases outside the gene matches. In DNA, the CDR3 is TGTGCCGGGGGGGGACTAGCGGGAACAGATACGCAGTATTTT. Its protein product is CAGGGLAGTDTQYF.

This clonotype appeared a few times. The rearrangement uses TRBV4-2 and TRBJ2-5; 7 nucleotides agree with TRBD1. The junction had 6 bases not matched to a gene; V was cut back by 2 bases and J by 3 bases. This CDR3 comprises 15 residues. Looked up from germline, CDR1 is LGHNA and CDR2 is YNFKEQ. This CDR3 is CASSQLDRAEETQYF. CDR3 DNA sequence: TGTGCCAGCAGCCAATTAGACAGGGCAGAAGAGACCCAGTACTTC.

This clonotype showed up just a few times. This sequence joins TRBV7-2 and TRBJ2-1; maybe TRBD2 (5 bases). V was trimmed by 5 bases and J by 4 bases, leaving 15 bases between them. Looked up from germline, CDR1 is SGHTA and CDR2 is FQGNSA. The CDR3 sequence is 15 residues long. This chain's CDR3 is CASSEATTLYNEQFF. DNA for the CDR3: TGTGCCAGCAGCGAGGCGACTACCTTATACAATGAGCAGTTCTTC.

This chain links TRBV11-2 with TRBJ2-1; 11 nucleotides line up with TRBD2. Germline trimming cut 5 bases from V and 8 bases from J; bases unmatched to any gene: 14. Germline CDR1 reads SGHAT; CDR2 reads FQNNGV. This CDR3 spans 17 amino acids. The CDR3 loop reads CASSRLNALAGVDEQFF. In nucleotides, the CDR3 is TGTGCCAGCAGCCGACTTAATGCACTAGCGGGAGTTGATGAGCAGTTCTTC.

This clonotype was seen more than once but under ten times. The chain has TRBV19 and TRBJ2-1, with 11 bases aligning to TRBD2. CDR3 length: 18 residues. V trimming: 6 bases; J trimming: 0 bases; junction bases outside the gene matches: 10. Germline values: CDR1 LNHDA, CDR2 SQIVND (reference sequence). Here the CDR3 DNA reads TGTGCCAGTAGAATGGGACTAGCGGACACGAGCTCCTACAATGAGCAGTTCTTC. It yields the protein CASRMGLADTSSYNEQFF. Supplemented by reference TRBV19 and TRBJ2-1, the full variable domain reads DGGITQSPKYLFRKEGQNVTLSCEQNLNHDAMYWYRQDPGQGLRLIYYSQIVNDFQKGDIAEGYSVSREKKESFPLTVTSAQKNPTAFYLCASRMGLADTSSYNEQFFGPGTRLTVL.

In DNA form, the CDR3 reads TGTGCCAGCAGTTGGGGCACCATGTATGGCTACACCTTC. Its protein product is CASSWGTMYGYTF. The chain employs TRBV6-2 or TRBV6-3 and TRBJ1-2, with D perhaps matching TRBD1 (5 bases). The CDR3 runs 13 residues. In germline, CDR1 is MNHEY, CDR2 SVGEGT. V shed 4 bases and J shed 5 bases, with 11 bases lying between them.

The chain links TRBV7-2 to TRBJ2-5; 7 bases line up with TRBD2. The CDR3 consists of 13 residues. Germline V gene sequence: CDR1 SGHTA, CDR2 FQGNSA. The V and J ends lost 0 bases and 9 bases, in that order; junction bases with no gene match: 4. In nucleotides, the CDR3 is TGTGCCAGCAGCTTAGCGGGACGGGGGGCCCAGTACTTC. Translated: CASSLAGRGAQYF.

The chain combines TRBV6-5 with TRBJ2-7; 7 bases are shared with TRBD1. The CDR3 totals 16 residues. The germline V gene has CDR1 MNHEY and CDR2 SVGAGI. The J segment lost 0 bases and the V segment lost 0 bases, leaving 5 bases of the junction unmatched. CDR3 DNA: TGTGCCAGCAGTTACTCAGGCAGGGGGAGCTCCTACGAGCAGTACTTC. This gives the protein CASSYSGRGSSYEQYF.

The chain combines TRBV6-5 with TRBJ2-7; D uncertain. The V end was cut by 6 bases, the J end by 0 bases, with 18 bases between. Germline lookup yields CDR1 MNHEY and CDR2 SVGAGI. CDR3 length: 16 amino acids. The CDR3 nucleotides read TGTGCCAGCAGACCTGGACGGACCTCCAGCTCCTACGAGCAGTACGTC. Encoded protein: CASRPGRTSSSYEQYV.

The CDR3 here is CASSFTQTGVNTQYF. As DNA, the CDR3 is TGTGCCAGCAGTTTCACGCAGACGGGCGTGAATACGCAGTATTTT. This chain joins TRBV27 and TRBJ2-3; D is uncertain. CDR1 is MNHEY and CDR2 is SMNVEV in the germline V gene (reference sequence). The V gene lost 3 bases and the J gene lost 7 bases, with 17 bases spanning the gap. CDR3 length: 15 residues.

Ten or more counts support this clonotype. The chain recombines TRBV7-9 with TRBJ2-5; 8 bases align to TRBD1. With V trimmed by 5 bases and J by 1 base, 6 bases remained unmatched. Germline CDR1 is SEHNR and CDR2 is FQNEAQ (reference sequence). The CDR3 covers 15 residues. CDR3 sequence: CASSVIQGVQETQYF. CDR3 nucleotides: TGTGCCAGCAGCGTAATACAGGGGGTCCAAGAGACCCAGTACTTC.

The rearrangement uses TRBV28 and TRBJ1-1, with D perhaps TRBD1 (5 bases). CDR3 size: 14 residues. Germline loops: CDR1 MDHEN, CDR2 SYDVKM. V lost 7 bases, J lost 5 bases, and 17 bases lay in between. DNA for the CDR3: TGTGCCAGCATCCCATCGACAGTGGGGACTGAAGCTTTCTTT. This encodes CASIPSTVGTEAFF.

This clonotype was seen more than once but under ten times. This chain's CDR3 is CASSLSINYGYTF. For the CDR3, the DNA is TGTGCCAGCAGTTTATCGATTAACTATGGCTACACCTTC. The rearrangement joins TRBV28 to TRBJ1-2; D gene unclear. The length of the CDR3 is 13 residues. CDR1 MDHEN and CDR2 SYDVKM come from the germline V gene. Trimming cost V 1 base and J 1 base, with 4 bases left between them.

Here the CDR3 reads CASSYSGQGQGYTF. The CDR3, as DNA: TGTGCCAGCAGTTACTCCGGACAGGGGCAAGGCTACACCTTC. The rearrangement links TRBV6-2 or TRBV6-3 to TRBJ1-2; 9 bases align to TRBD1. Germline V gene lookup returns CDR1 MNHEY and CDR2 SVGEGT. Germline trimming cut 0 bases from V and 8 bases from J; bases unmatched to any gene: 4. CDR3 length equals 14 residues.

CDR3 in amino acids: CASSPEDLMNTEAFF. The CDR3 nucleotides read TGTGCCAGCTCACCGGAAGACCTGATGAACACTGAAGCTTTCTTT. The chain is built from TRBV18 and TRBJ1-1, with D hard to call. The germline V and J ends were trimmed by 3 bases and 0 bases, with 11 bases remaining between them. The CDR3 consists of 15 residues. CDR1 and CDR2 from the germline V gene are KGHSH and LQKENI.

V usage is TRBV6-1 and J usage is TRBJ2-1; 8 bases match TRBD2. The CDR3 spans 14 residues. V dropped 5 bases and J dropped 0; count of bases not matched to a gene: 0. Germline V CDR1 and CDR2: MNHNS, SASEGT. The CDR3 sequence is CASSSGSSYNEQFF. The CDR3 DNA reads TGTGCCAGCAGTAGCGGGAGCTCCTACAATGAGCAGTTCTTC.

V gene TRBV12-3 or TRBV12-4 combines with J gene TRBJ2-5; no clear D. Trimming pared 3 bases from V and 5 bases from J, leaving 10 bases between. The CDR3 loop spans 13 amino acids. CDR3 residues: CASSFQVRETQYF. DNA of the CDR3: TGTGCCAGCAGTTTCCAAGTCAGGGAGACCCAGTACTTC.

This clonotype was picked up a small number of times. The chain carries TRBV7-2 and TRBJ2-2; TRBD2 matches 7 bases. Germline V gives CDR1 SGHTA, CDR2 FQGNSA. The CDR3 loop spans 16 amino acids. V lost 5 bases, J lost 2 bases, and 8 bases stayed unmatched. The CDR3 reads CASSPWGGSNTGELFF. The CDR3 nucleotides are TGTGCCAGCAGCCCCTGGGGCGGGAGTAACACCGGGGAGCTGTTTTTT.

This clonotype was picked up a small number of times. The rearrangement uses TRBV19 and TRBJ1-5; TRBD1 matches at 9 bases. The CDR3 sequence is 14 residues long. In germline, CDR1 is LNHDA, CDR2 SQIVND (reference sequence). The V and J ends lost 6 bases and 4 bases, in that order; junction bases with no gene match: 4. Here the CDR3 DNA reads TGTGCCAGTAGGTACAGGGGGCAGAATCAGCCCCAGCATTTT. Its translation: CASRYRGQNQPQHF.

This clonotype was recorded many times. J is TRBJ2-1 and V is TRBV28, with 7 bases matching TRBD2. Looked up from germline, CDR1 is MDHEN and CDR2 is SYDVKM. V gave up 5 bases and J gave up 0 bases; unmatched junction bases: 4. The CDR3 length is 15 residues. The CDR3 DNA sequence: TGTGCCAGCAGTCTTGGCGGGGGCTCCTACAATGAGCAGTTCTTC. As protein: CASSLGGGSYNEQFF. Together with reference TRBV28 and TRBJ2-1, the CDR3 gives the full variable domain: DVKVTQSSRYLVKRTGEKVFLECVQDMDHENMFWYRQDPGLGLRLIYFSYDVKMKEKGDIPEGYSVSREKKERFSLILESASTNQTSMYLCASSLGGGSYNEQFFGPGTRLTVL.

This chain uses TRBV6-6 with TRBJ2-2; 11 bases are shared with TRBD2. This CDR3 contains 19 residues. Per germline, CDR1 MNHNY and CDR2 SVGAGI (reference sequence). V shed 4 bases and J 2 bases; nucleotides not matched to a gene: 12. The CDR3 region has the DNA TGTGCCAGCAGTTCACGACTAGCGGGACTAATACAAAACACCGGGGAGCTGTTTTTT. Its protein is CASSSRLAGLIQNTGELFF.

The genes are TRBV7-9 and TRBJ1-4; possibly TRBD1 for D (5 bases). V lost 3 bases to trimming and J lost 8 bases, with 13 bases between them. CDR1 is SEHNR and CDR2 is FQNEAQ in the germline V gene (reference sequence). The CDR3 covers 14 residues. The chain's CDR3 is CASSFTRDEEKLFF. DNA for the CDR3: TGTGCCAGCAGCTTTACCAGGGATGAAGAAAAACTGTTTTTT.

In this sample, this clonotype turned up a few times. The chain carries TRBV4-3 and TRBJ2-3, with a tentative D call TRBD2 (5 bases). This CDR3 is built from 17 residues. The germline CDR1 and CDR2 sequences are LGHNA and YSLEER. V dropped 0 bases and J dropped 0 bases, with 13 bases sitting between them. The CDR3 spells CASSQEIQTTSTDTQYF. The CDR3 nucleotides are TGCGCCAGCAGCCAAGAAATCCAGACTACTAGCACAGATACGCAGTATTTT.

Turning to this clonotype: Sequence at one end of the junction differs from germline and may be a read error. V is TRBV7-6 and J is TRBJ1-4; D may be TRBD1 (5 bases). Germline V gives CDR1 SGHVS, CDR2 FNYEAQ. The CDR3 covers 13 residues. CDR3 bases: TGTGCCAGCAGCCCCTCCGGGGCTTCGATCCTGATTTTT. This gives the protein CASSPSGASILIF.

This clonotype turned up a few times. The chain combines TRBV7-6 with TRBJ1-1, with no clear D. Trimming stripped 1 base from V and 1 base from J, with 4 bases between. The CDR3 sequence is 13 residues long. CDR1 is SGHVS, CDR2 FNYEAQ, per germline. The CDR3 loop is CASSLDPNTEAFF. CDR3 DNA: TGTGCCAGCAGCTTAGACCCGAACACTGAAGCTTTCTTT.